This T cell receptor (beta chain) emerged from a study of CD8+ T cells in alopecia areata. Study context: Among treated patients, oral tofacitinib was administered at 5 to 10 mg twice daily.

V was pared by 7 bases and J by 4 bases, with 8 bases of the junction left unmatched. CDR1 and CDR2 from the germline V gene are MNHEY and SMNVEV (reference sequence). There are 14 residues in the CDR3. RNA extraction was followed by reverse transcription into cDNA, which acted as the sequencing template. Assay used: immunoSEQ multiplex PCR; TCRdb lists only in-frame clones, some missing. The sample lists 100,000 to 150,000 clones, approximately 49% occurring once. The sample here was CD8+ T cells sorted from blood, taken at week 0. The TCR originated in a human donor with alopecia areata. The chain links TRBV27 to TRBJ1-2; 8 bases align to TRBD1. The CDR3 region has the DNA TGTGCCAGCAACGCAGGGGGCGAAGGCTATGGCTACACCTTC. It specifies CASNAGGEGYGYTF.